The 20 T cell receptor beta chains below all came from one sample that was sequenced in a study of CD8 T cells in ankylosing spondylitis. Study-level findings and limits: What seemed typical of ankylosing spondylitis blood was a TCR beta motif built from eight highly homologous variants.

TCRdb ran MiXCR on the 5' RACE reads and lists one entry per CDR3 protein. The top ten hold 0.89% of the sample, which has 350,000 to 450,000 distinct CDR3 sequences, about 24% seen once. What these receptors recognize is not known. The specimen was blood, either unsorted or a sorted T cell fraction (not recorded which). The origin of the receptors is a male donor with ankylosing spondylitis.

The gene calls are TRBV20-1 and TRBJ2-1; D is unclear. The CDR3 is 19 residues long. CDR1 is DFQATT, CDR2 SNEGSKA, per germline (reference sequence). Trimming cost V 3 bases and J 0 bases, with 24 bases left between them. CDR3 nucleotide sequence: TGCAGTGCTAGTACTGGGCAGCCCCTTCCTAAGAGCTCCTACAATGAGCAGTTCTTC. This gives the protein CSASTGQPLPKSSYNEQFF.

J is TRBJ2-1 and V is TRBV7-2, with 9 bases identical to TRBD1. The CDR3 has 13 residues. Germline V gene sequence: CDR1 SGHTA, CDR2 FQGNSA. V was clipped by 4 bases and J by 15 bases; unmatched bases: 10. The CDR3 DNA is TGTGCCAGCAGCTCGCCGGGACAGGGCGTGAGGTTCTTC. Translating it yields CASSSPGQGVRFF.

The V and J genes are TRBV3-1 and TRBJ2-7, with TRBD2 as a possible D gene (6 bases). The V gene lost 4 bases and the J gene lost 6 bases, with 10 bases spanning the gap. This CDR3 contains 12 residues. The germline gives CDR1 LGHDT, CDR2 YNNKEL (reference sequence). CDR3 coding DNA: TGTGCCAGCAGCCTCGTGGGAGGCGAGCAGTACTTC. Its translation: CASSLVGGEQYF.

V and J are TRBV5-1 and TRBJ2-2, with D perhaps matching TRBD2 (6 bases). V lost 0 bases to trimming and J lost 3 bases, with 12 bases between them. This CDR3 spans 16 amino acids. From germline, CDR1 is SGHRS and CDR2 YFSETQ. The CDR3 DNA is TGCGCCAGCAGCTTGGCACCGGGACTTGACACCGGGGAGCTGTTTTTT. Translating it yields CASSLAPGLDTGELFF.

The chain recombines TRBV29-1 with TRBJ2-1, with 7 bases identical to TRBD1. After removal of 8 bases from V and 6 bases from J, the junction contained 13 bases not matched to a gene. The germline CDR1 and CDR2 sequences are SQVTM and ANQGSEA. The CDR3 has 14 residues. The CDR3 DNA is TGCAGCTCCACGGGGACAGCGACGAGCAATGAGCAGTTCTTC. Translation: CSSTGTATSNEQFF.

This clonotype appeared a few times. The chain couples TRBV12-3 or TRBV12-4 to TRBJ2-1; unclear D gene. CDR3 length: 13 residues. Trimming shortened V by 10 bases and J by 8 bases, and 18 bases separated the two germline ends. CDR3 protein: CATTPGEGYEQFF. The DNA of the CDR3 is TGTGCCACCACCCCAGGAGAAGGTTATGAGCAGTTCTTC.

This sequence joins TRBV2 and TRBJ1-1, with D hard to call. The CDR3 has 12 amino acids. Germline CDR1 SNHLY, CDR2 FYNNEI. The V and J ends lost 5 bases and 11 bases respectively, with 15 bases between them. CDR3 DNA sequence: TGTGCCAGCAGTTATGAGCAAGACTGGGCTTTCTTT. Protein product: CASSYEQDWAFF.

The chain links TRBV30 to TRBJ1-1; weak D call: TRBD1 (6 bases). The germline gives CDR1 GTSNPN, CDR2 SVGIG (reference sequence). V lost 2 bases and J 8 bases, leaving 9 bases between the germline ends. CDR3 length equals 11 residues. The CDR3 loop is CAWSKTGEAFF. Here the CDR3 DNA reads TGTGCCTGGAGTAAAACAGGGGAAGCTTTCTTT.

This clonotype turned up a few times. The chain employs TRBV10-3 and TRBJ2-2; tentatively, D is TRBD1 or TRBD2 (5 bases each). The CDR3 has 14 amino acids. Germline lookup yields CDR1 ENHRY and CDR2 SYGVKD. The ends were cut back, 0 bases at V and 8 bases at J, with 10 bases in the middle. Here the CDR3 DNA reads TGTGCCATCAGTGAGTCGTATGGGACGGGGGAGCTGTTTTTT. Its translation is CAISESYGTGELFF.

This chain uses TRBV7-8 with TRBJ2-3; tentatively, D is TRBD2 (6 bases). Germline CDR1 is SGHVS and CDR2 is FQNEAQ. V lost 0 bases and J 9 bases, leaving 19 bases between the germline ends. CDR3 size: 16 residues. The CDR3 sequence: CASSLAQLAGTSTQYF. CDR3 in DNA: TGTGCCAGCAGCTTAGCGCAGTTGGCAGGGACTTCAACGCAGTATTTT.

The chain links TRBV20-1 to TRBJ2-7; 12 bases fit TRBD2. From germline, CDR1 is DFQATT and CDR2 SNEGSKA (reference sequence). CDR3 length: 14 amino acids. Trimming took 7 bases from V and 5 from J; bases not matched to a gene: 9. The CDR3 loop is CSVLLAGGRNEQYF. In nucleotides, the CDR3 is TGCAGTGTCCTTCTAGCGGGAGGGCGGAACGAGCAGTACTTC.

This clonotype has just a few counts. The CDR3 reads CASSLGFAGVATEAFF. The CDR3 region has the DNA TGCGCCAGCAGCTTGGGGTTCGCGGGGGTGGCCACTGAAGCTTTCTTT. This sequence joins TRBV5-1 and TRBJ1-1, with D perhaps matching TRBD1 (5 bases). There are 16 residues in the CDR3. The germline V gene encodes CDR1 SGHRS and CDR2 YFSETQ. V lost 0 bases and J 4 bases, leaving 16 bases between the germline ends.

The chain joins TRBV20-1 to TRBJ2-2; 8 nucleotides agree with TRBD2. V was clipped by 2 bases and J by 8 bases; unmatched bases: 13. Germline CDR1 DFQATT, CDR2 SNEGSKA (reference sequence). The CDR3 contains 16 residues. For the CDR3, the DNA is TGCAGTGCTAGACCCTACGGGACTAGTGGTGCGGGGGAGCTGTTTTTT. Protein product: CSARPYGTSGAGELFF.

This clonotype was counted only a few times. The chain is built from TRBV5-1 and TRBJ2-7; D uncertain. Germline assignment: CDR1 SGHRS and CDR2 YFSETQ. V was trimmed by 4 bases and J by 0 bases, leaving 14 bases between them. This CDR3 has 15 residues. The CDR3 DNA reads TGCGCCAGCAGCCGAAAAAAGCCGAGCTCCTACGAGCAGTACGTC. This translates into CASSRKKPSSYEQYV.

The chain combines TRBV5-1 with TRBJ2-1; weak D call: TRBD2 (6 bases). Trimming pared 4 bases from V and 5 bases from J, leaving 16 bases between. Germline CDR1 reads SGHRS; CDR2 reads YFSETQ. This CDR3 is 15 amino acids long. CDR3 protein: CASSPLAGSDNEQFF. In DNA form, the CDR3 reads TGCGCCAGCAGCCCTCTGGCGGGGAGCGACAATGAGCAGTTCTTC.

The table lists this clonotype with a few counts. This chain connects TRBV12-3 or TRBV12-4 to TRBJ2-1; D might be TRBD1 (5 bases). With 8 bases removed from V and 2 bases from J, the gap between germline ends came to 13 bases. CDR3 length: 14 amino acids. CDR3 sequence (DNA): TGTGCCAGCTCTAAGGGCAGGGCCTACAATGAGCAGTTCTTC. It is translated as CASSKGRAYNEQFF.

The chain employs TRBV19 and TRBJ1-1; no reliable D call. Germline CDR1 LNHDA, CDR2 SQIVND (reference sequence). The CDR3 spans 14 residues. Trimming took 5 bases from V and 1 from J, leaving 11 bases between them. The CDR3 sequence: CASSYGRQNTEAFF. The CDR3, as DNA: TGTGCCAGTAGTTACGGACGGCAGAACACTGAAGCTTTCTTT. The full variable domain, in which reference TRBV19 and TRBJ1-1 provide the parts outside the CDR3, is DGGITQSPKYLFRKEGQNVTLSCEQNLNHDAMYWYRQDPGQGLRLIYYSQIVNDFQKGDIAEGYSVSREKKESFPLTVTSAQKNPTAFYLCASSYGRQNTEAFFGQGTRLTVV.

The chain recombines TRBV4-1 with TRBJ2-1; TRBD2 might be the D (6 bases). CDR1 and CDR2 from the germline V gene are MGHRA and YSYEKL. The CDR3 is made up of 18 amino acids. The V end lost 0 bases, the J end lost 1 base, and 16 bases lay between the germline ends. CDR3 in amino acids: CASSQDSGRAGSYNEQFF. CDR3 sequence (DNA): TGCGCCAGCAGCCAAGATAGCGGCAGGGCGGGTTCCTACAATGAGCAGTTCTTC.

This rearrangement joins TRBV10-3 to TRBJ1-5; D is possibly TRBD1 (6 bases). The germline CDR1 and CDR2 sequences are ENHRY and SYGVKD. V was cut by 0 bases and J by 10 bases, with 13 bases left in between. CDR3 length equals 14 residues. CDR3 DNA: TGTGCCATCAGTGAGTCTTATGGGGACACTCCCCAGCATTTT. Amino acid sequence: CAISESYGDTPQHF.

This rearrangement joins TRBV5-1 to TRBJ2-1, with D perhaps assigned TRBD1 or TRBD2 (5 bases each). The CDR3 extends over 15 amino acids. V was pared by 3 bases and J by 9 bases, with 19 bases between. Germline CDR1 and CDR2: SGHRS and YFSETQ. CDR3 sequence: CASSSGPGEWGEQFF. In DNA, the CDR3 is TGCGCCAGCAGCTCGGGGCCAGGAGAGTGGGGTGAGCAGTTCTTC.